Below are 5 T cell receptor beta chains sequenced from a single sample in a study of blood T cells in healthy people across ages. The second PCR ran about 6 to 12 cycles with a sample-barcoded 5' primer and J-beta primers. TCRdb reanalysed the 5' RACE reads using MiXCR and keeps one entry per CDR3 protein. The table has approximately 1.5 million distinct CDR3 sequences, about 32% seen once. Sequences were obtained from blood. These receptors were obtained from a woman aged 25 to 39 in good health.

The CDR3 DNA is TGTGCCAGCAGCCTCAGGGATTCCGACATGGGTTACAATGAGCAGTTCTTC. Protein sequence: CASSLRDSDMGYNEQFF. This sequence joins TRBV27 and TRBJ2-1, with D possibly being TRBD1 (5 bases). CDR3 length: 17 residues. Per the germline V gene, CDR1 is MNHEY and CDR2 is SMNVEV (reference sequence). V was pared by 6 bases and J by 4 bases, with 22 bases between.

The chain links TRBV6-1 to TRBJ2-4; 11 bases match TRBD2. CDR3 length: 17 amino acids. Germline V gene sequence: CDR1 MNHNS, CDR2 SASEGT. V lost 6 bases and J lost 7; bases outside the gene matches: 14. This chain's CDR3 is CASSAWGLAASGNIQYF. The CDR3 nucleotides are TGTGCCAGCAGCGCCTGGGGACTAGCGGCCTCGGGGAACATTCAGTACTTC.

This clonotype was counted between two and nine times. V and J are TRBV20-1 and TRBJ1-2; D not resolved. Germline V lookup: CDR1 DFQATT, CDR2 SNEGSKA (reference sequence). Trimming removed 7 bases from V and 5 bases from J, with 8 bases in between. The length of the CDR3 is 10 residues. The CDR3 sequence: CSVFEYGYTF. The CDR3 region has the DNA TGCAGTGTTTTTGAATATGGCTACACCTTC.

This chain uses TRBV2 with TRBJ2-2; D tentatively fits TRBD1 or TRBD2 (5 bases each). Germline CDR1 is SNHLY and CDR2 is FYNNEI. V gave up 11 bases and J gave up 2 bases, with 18 bases separating them. The CDR3 extends over 15 amino acids. The CDR3 DNA sequence: TGTGCCTCCCGGACCGGGACCCTTAACACCGGGGAGCTGTTTTTT. It specifies CASRTGTLNTGELFF.

With regard to this clonotype: Germline and junction disagree at one end, which may indicate a read error. The V and J genes are TRBV9 and TRBJ2-1; 13 bases are a match to TRBD2. Germline V gene sequence: CDR1 SGDLS, CDR2 YYNGEE. The CDR3 runs to 15 residues. The CDR3, as DNA: TGTGTCAGCAGCGAACGACTAGCGGGGGGAGGTGAGCAGTTCTTC. Protein: CVSSERLAGGGEQFF. Supplemented by reference TRBV9 and TRBJ2-1, the full variable domain reads DSGVTQTPKHLITATGQRVTLRCSPRSGDLSVYWYQQSLDQGLQFLIQYYNGEERAKGNILERFSAQQFPDLHSELNLSSLELGDSALYFCVSSERLAGGGEQFFGPGTRLTVL.